This T cell receptor (beta chain) was observed in a study of molecular identifiers for immune sequencing clone quantification. General study points: With a barcode shared among identical TCR molecules, highly expanded clone sizes could be underestimated.

Sorted inputs of roughly 17,000 to 1,000,000 cells, with 10%, 30% or 50% RNA, yielded naive CD8 libraries. This CDR3 spans 12 amino acids. Turning to this clonotype: The antigen remains unidentified. At one end the junction does not follow the germline gene, possibly because of a read error.

For bulk TCR libraries, previously described methods and listed TCR primers were used. TCRdb called the PCR reads again in MiXCR, with one record for every CDR3 protein. The sample shows 550,000 to 750,000 distinct CDR3 sequences, about 20% of them seen only once. The chain joins TRBV12-3 or TRBV12-4 to TRBJ2-3, with 8 bases fitting TRBD2. The TCR sequence derives from a human donor in good health. Some libraries in this study had Jurkat cell RNA spiked in. Input material: naive CD8+ T cells from blood, with Jurkat cell RNA spiked in. Noted subset: FACS-sorted CD8+CD4-CCR7+CD45RA+ naive T cells. The CDR3 DNA follows: TGTGCCAGCAGTTTGGGAGGGAGCGGGGGTTCTTTT. Its translation is CASSLGGSGGSF.